The 2 T cell receptor beta chains listed next were all sequenced from one sample in a study of monozygotic twins with inflammatory bowel disease. One entry per CDR3 protein, without DNA, is what TCRdb gives after re-calling the 5' RACE reads. The listing records approximately 400,000 distinct CDR3 sequences. Sequencing input: blood. The source is a human donor with ulcerative colitis or Crohn's disease, or a healthy co-twin of an affected twin (not recorded which).

This chain links TRBV4-2 with TRBJ2-3; TCRdb picks TRBD2, but there is no DNA to check that call. Germline CDR1 LGHNA, CDR2 YNFKEQ. CDR3 length: 16 amino acids. CDR3 region: CASSQTTSGKLDTQYF.

This chain links TRBV5-6 with TRBJ1-2. The CDR3 is 13 amino acids. Germline-derived CDR1 and CDR2 are SGHDT and YYEEEE. This CDR3 is CASSPGLLYGYTF. Together with reference TRBV5-6 and TRBJ1-2, the CDR3 gives the full variable domain: DAGVTQSPTHLIKTRGQQVTLRCSPKSGHDTVSWYQQALGQGPQFIFQYYEEEERQRGNFPDRFSGHQFPNYSSELNVNALLLGDSALYLCASSPGLLYGYTFGSGTRLTVV.